This T cell receptor beta chain is drawn from a study of T-cell reconstitution after alpha-beta-depleted transplantation in children. The CDR3 contains 13 residues. The ends were cut back, 0 bases at V and 5 bases at J, with 7 bases in the middle. Germline V lookup: CDR1 SQVTM, CDR2 ANQGSEA. Unique molecular identifiers were incorporated into the prepared TCRbeta library. Using its own MiXCR run on the PCR reads, TCRdb lists one record per CDR3 protein. The sample shows about 540,000 distinct CDR3 sequences, around 18% of them seen only once. The receptor comes from a human donor who donated a stem cell graft to a child with acute lymphoblastic leukemia. The material was PBMCs from the stem cell graft donor, obtained from the stem cell graft. V is TRBV29-1 and J is TRBJ2-2; D not certain. The CDR3 here is CSVEEALTGELFF. The DNA of the CDR3 is TGCAGCGTTGAAGAGGCCCTTACCGGGGAGCTGTTTTTT.